The source of this T cell receptor (beta chain) is a study of blood T cell repertoires in COVID-19. As processed by the authors: Estimation of nucleated cell counts was performed using reference gene primer amplification. Clones were sequenced by immunoSEQ multiplex PCR, and TCRdb holds only the in-frame ones, with some missing. For V, J and clone size, that table is used; D and trimming come from the DNA. This sample has about 270,000 clones, with 86% found just once. Sequencing was done on a sample of peripheral blood. The origin of this receptor is a woman aged 60 to 75 who had recovered from COVID-19.

The CDR3 region has the DNA TGTGCCAGCAGCTTCGGCGCGGGGCTTATTAACTCCTACAATGAGCAGTTCTTC. Protein sequence: CASSFGAGLINSYNEQFF. The gene calls are TRBV7-2 and TRBJ2-1; D perhaps matches TRBD2 (6 bases). Trimming stripped 3 bases from V and 0 bases from J, with 18 bases between. The CDR3 length is 18 residues. Per the germline V gene, CDR1 is SGHTA and CDR2 is FQGNSA.